One and the same sample provided the 8 T cell receptor beta chains below, sequenced in a study of Ad26.COV2.S vaccination and SARS-CoV-2 variants. Described treatment: over 15 received Ad26.COV2.S at low or high dose, single or two shots; about 5 received placebo; per-sample allocation not given. Sampling was performed 63 days after the first vaccine or placebo injection. Some clones are missing from TCRdb's copy, which holds only in-frame ones; the method was immunoSEQ multiplex PCR. The sample consists of 300,000 to 400,000 clones, 75% to 90% of them appearing once. This material consisted of peripheral blood, taken in a trial of Ad26.COV2.S vaccine versus placebo. The receptors were gathered from a person aged 18 to 65 who received the Ad26.COV2.S COVID-19 vaccine or a placebo.

The V call is TRBV25-1, the J call TRBJ1-4; D may be TRBD1 (5 bases). The CDR3 sequence is 15 residues long. From germline, CDR1 is MGHDK and CDR2 SYGVNS. V dropped 3 bases and J dropped 6 bases, with 14 bases sitting between them. CDR3 residues: CASSDTGGRDEKLFF. CDR3 bases: TGTGCCAGCAGTGATACGGGGGGGAGGGATGAAAAACTGTTTTTT.

This sequence joins TRBV7-9 and TRBJ2-7; 12 positions match TRBD2. The CDR3 is 16 amino acids. The germline gives CDR1 SEHNR, CDR2 FQNEAQ (reference sequence). The V segment lost 4 bases and the J segment 3 bases; nucleotides outside the gene matches: 7. The CDR3 loop is CASSSDGLAGFYEQYF. For the CDR3, the DNA is TGTGCCAGCAGCTCCGACGGACTAGCGGGATTCTACGAGCAGTACTTC.

This sequence joins TRBV6-6 and TRBJ1-3; D gene uncertain. Germline lookup yields CDR1 MNHNY and CDR2 SVGAGI (reference sequence). V lost 5 bases to trimming and J lost 0 bases, with 11 bases between them. The CDR3 contains 15 residues. The CDR3 protein is CASSRDGGSGNTIYF. The CDR3 DNA is TGTGCCAGCAGTCGCGACGGAGGCTCTGGAAACACCATATATTTT.

A single count supports this clone. This rearrangement joins TRBV7-3 to TRBJ2-3; D is uncertain. Germline-derived CDR1 and CDR2 are SGHTA and FQGTGA. This CDR3 contains 12 residues. V was pared by 4 bases and J by 0 bases, with 2 bases between. CDR3 in amino acids: CASSSSTDTQYF. The DNA for the CDR3 is TGTGCCAGCAGCTCGAGCACAGATACGCAGTATTTT.

The table lists this clone with a count of one. The J gene is TRBJ2-1, the V gene TRBV6-2 or TRBV6-3; 14 bases agree with TRBD2. Germline V gene data show CDR1 as MNHEY and CDR2 as SVGEGT. CDR3 length: 16 residues. Trimming took 0 bases from V and 15 from J; bases not matched to a gene: 10. The CDR3 bases are TGTGCCAGCAGTTACTCCCTAGGGACTAGCGGGGGTAAGGGGTTCTTC. As protein: CASSYSLGTSGGKGFF.

The chain has TRBV19 and TRBJ2-5; the match to TRBD2 covers 7 bases. Germline V gene lookup returns CDR1 LNHDA and CDR2 SQIVND (reference sequence). Trimming took 5 bases from V and 5 from J; bases not matched to a gene: 8. This CDR3 region has 14 residues. CDR3 protein: CASSAGAQLETQYF. DNA of the CDR3: TGTGCCAGTAGTGCGGGAGCTCAATTGGAGACCCAGTACTTC.

V and J are TRBV7-2 and TRBJ1-2; 9 bases map to TRBD1. The junction had 7 bases not matched to a gene; V was cut back by 2 bases and J by 6 bases. Germline CDR1 SGHTA, CDR2 FQGNSA. The CDR3 sequence is 15 residues long. CDR3 protein: CASSLWGQGGDGYTF. The DNA of the CDR3 is TGTGCCAGCAGCTTATGGGGACAGGGTGGAGATGGCTACACCTTC. Variable domain in full (rest from reference TRBV7-2 and TRBJ1-2): GAGVSQSPSNKVTEKGKDVELRCDPISGHTALYWYRQSLGQGLEFLIYFQGNSAPDKSGLPSDRFSAERTGGSVSTLTIQRTQQEDSAVYLCASSLWGQGGDGYTFGSGTRLTVV.

V is TRBV5-4 and J is TRBJ2-3; 7 nucleotides align to TRBD1. V gave up 4 bases and J gave up 2 bases; unmatched junction bases: 10. The CDR3 consists of 16 residues. The germline gives CDR1 SGHNT, CDR2 YYREEE (reference sequence). The CDR3 is CASSPRPTGNTDTQYF. In nucleotides, the CDR3 is TGTGCCAGCAGCCCCAGGCCGACAGGGAACACAGATACGCAGTATTTT. The full variable domain, completed using reference TRBV5-4 and TRBJ2-3, is ETGVTQSPTHLIKTRGQQVTLRCSSQSGHNTVSWYQQALGQGPQFIFQYYREEENGRGNFPPRFSGLQFPNYSSELNVNALELDDSALYLCASSPRPTGNTDTQYFGPGTRLTVL.